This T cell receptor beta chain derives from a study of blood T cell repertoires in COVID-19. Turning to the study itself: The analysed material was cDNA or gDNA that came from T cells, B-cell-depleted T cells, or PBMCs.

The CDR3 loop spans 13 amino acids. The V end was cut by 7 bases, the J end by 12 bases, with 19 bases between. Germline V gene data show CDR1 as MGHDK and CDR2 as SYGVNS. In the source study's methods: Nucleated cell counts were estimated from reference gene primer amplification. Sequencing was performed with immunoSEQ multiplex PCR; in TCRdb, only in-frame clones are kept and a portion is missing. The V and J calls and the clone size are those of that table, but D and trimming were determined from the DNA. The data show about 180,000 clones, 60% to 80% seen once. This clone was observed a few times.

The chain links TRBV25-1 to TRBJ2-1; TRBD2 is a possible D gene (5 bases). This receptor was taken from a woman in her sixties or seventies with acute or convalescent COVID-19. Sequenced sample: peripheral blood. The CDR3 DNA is TGTGCCAGCACCCGGGGTCCTAGCAGTGGGCAGTTCTTC. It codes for CASTRGPSSGQFF.